The 27 T cell receptor beta chains below come from one sample, sequenced in a study of control samples from healthy donors and cancer patients. Sequencing was performed with immunoSEQ multiplex PCR; in TCRdb, only in-frame clones are kept and a portion is missing. The data contain 90,000 to 100,000 clones, roughly 90% of them singletons. Sequenced: blood. These TCRs come from a woman in her 70s in good health.

This clone came up once. The chain combines TRBV7-3 with TRBJ2-3, with unresolved D. Germline assignment: CDR1 SGHTA and CDR2 FQGTGA. Trimming took 5 bases from V and 4 from J, leaving 13 bases between them. The CDR3 runs 14 residues. The CDR3 DNA follows: TGTGCCAGCAGCCCTCACTCGGCCGCAGATACGCAGTATTTT. Protein: CASSPHSAADTQYF. Based on the CDR3 plus reference TRBV7-3 and TRBJ2-3, the full variable domain is GAGVSQTPSNKVTEKGKYVELRCDPISGHTALYWYRQSLGQGPEFLIYFQGTGAADDSGLPNDRFFAVRPEGSVSTLKIQRTERGDSAVYLCASSPHSAADTQYFGPGTRLTVL.

The chain combines TRBV5-1 with TRBJ2-7; 9 nucleotides line up with TRBD1. Germline assignment: CDR1 SGHRS and CDR2 YFSETQ. The CDR3 runs 15 residues. J lost 7 bases, V lost 3 bases, and 11 bases had no gene match. For the CDR3, the DNA is TGCGCCAGCAGCTCGTCCGGGACAGGGACGGGAGAGCAGTACTTC. It encodes CASSSSGTGTGEQYF.

The V gene is TRBV3-1 (or the pseudogene TRBV3-2), the J gene TRBJ1-6, with a weak D call TRBD1 (6 bases). This CDR3 comprises 16 residues. Trimming pared 3 bases from V and 8 bases from J, leaving 17 bases between. CDR1 and CDR2 from the germline V gene are LGHDT and YNNKEL (reference sequence). The CDR3 spells CASSHQQGYSHSPLHF. The CDR3 nucleotides read TGTGCCAGCAGCCATCAACAGGGATATTCCCATTCACCCCTCCACTTT.

V gene TRBV20-1 combines with J gene TRBJ2-1; D uncertain. This CDR3 comprises 11 residues. The germline gives CDR1 DFQATT, CDR2 SNEGSKA (reference sequence). The V gene lost 6 bases and the J gene lost 7 bases, with 10 bases spanning the gap. The CDR3 reads CSARIRNEQFF. In DNA, the CDR3 is TGCAGTGCCCGGATAAGGAATGAGCAGTTCTTC.

This chain connects TRBV13 to TRBJ2-4, with D unclear. The CDR3 is 16 residues long. Per germline, CDR1 PRHDT and CDR2 FYEKMQ (reference sequence). Deletions cut 0 bases from V and 0 bases from J, with 9 bases between. The CDR3 spells CASSLGVTIAKNIQYF. The DNA of the CDR3 is TGTGCCAGCAGCTTAGGGGTGACAATAGCCAAAAACATTCAGTACTTC.

This clone has a single count. J is TRBJ2-2 and V is TRBV30, with TRBD2 matching 10 bases. This CDR3 comprises 18 residues. Trimming cost V 8 bases and J 4 bases; bases outside gene matches: 19. Per germline, CDR1 GTSNPN and CDR2 SVGIG (reference sequence). The DNA of the CDR3 is TGTGCCGGCCTCCGTCGATCAGCGGGGGGGCCGAGCACCGGGGAGCTGTTTTTT. It encodes CAGLRRSAGGPSTGELFF.

In this sample, this clone turned up a few times. The rearrangement uses TRBV10-3 and TRBJ2-1, with TRBD2 as a possible D gene (6 bases). V shed 6 bases and J shed 3 bases, with 15 bases lying between them. The germline gives CDR1 ENHRY, CDR2 SYGVKD. CDR3 length: 15 amino acids. The CDR3 coding sequence is TGTGCCATCAGAAATAGCGGCCGTGGCTACAATGAGCAGTTCTTC. Amino acids: CAIRNSGRGYNEQFF.

This chain connects TRBV18 to TRBJ2-1, with D possibly TRBD1 on 6 matching bases. Germline V CDR1 and CDR2: KGHSH, LQKENI. CDR3 length: 16 amino acids. V lost 0 bases and J 1 base, leaving 10 bases between the germline ends. The CDR3 loop reads CASSPPQGLSYNEQFF. The CDR3 nucleotides read TGTGCCAGCTCACCACCGCAGGGGTTATCCTACAATGAGCAGTTCTTC.

The chain uses TRBV28 and TRBJ2-1, with a possible D match to TRBD1 (6 bases). The CDR3 is 12 residues long. Between the trimmed V and J ends, which lost 7 bases and 12 bases, there was a span of 16 bases. The germline CDR1 and CDR2 sequences are MDHEN and SYDVKM. DNA of the CDR3: TGTGCCAGCAACTCATTACAGGGAAGGCAGTTCTTC. As protein: CASNSLQGRQFF.

The J gene is TRBJ1-5, the V gene TRBV7-2; D call uncertain. V was trimmed by 5 bases and J by 7 bases, leaving 12 bases between them. CDR1 and CDR2 (germline): SGHTA, FQGNSA. The CDR3 runs 13 residues. The CDR3 loop is CASSIHTGQPQHF. CDR3 nucleotides: TGTGCCAGCAGCATTCACACCGGGCAGCCCCAGCATTTT.

The chain employs TRBV23-1 and TRBJ1-2; TRBD1 might be the D (6 bases). TRBV23-1 belongs to the ORF category, with a function that is uncertain. The CDR3 is made up of 16 amino acids. Between the trimmed V and J ends, which lost 5 bases and 4 bases, there was a span of 20 bases. DNA for the CDR3: TGCGCCAGCAGTTGGGTTAAACAGGGATTCATCTATGGCTACACCTTC. It specifies CASSWVKQGFIYGYTF.

The CDR3 protein is CASSLSSIHGYTF. CDR3 sequence (DNA): TGTGCCAGCAGTTTATCGTCCATCCATGGCTACACCTTC. The chain is built from TRBV27 and TRBJ1-2; D remains unclear. The V and J ends lost 0 bases and 6 bases respectively, with 8 bases between them. This CDR3 has 13 amino acids. CDR1 is MNHEY, CDR2 SMNVEV, per germline (reference sequence).

The CDR3 DNA reads as TGTGCCAGCAGCTTGTCTAGCGGGAGTATCTACGAGCAGTACTTC. This encodes CASSLSSGSIYEQYF. The rearrangement uses TRBV5-5 and TRBJ2-7; 10 bases agree with TRBD2. J lost 3 bases, V lost 1 base, and 4 bases had no gene match. The CDR3 has 15 residues. Germline CDR1 reads SGHKS; CDR2 reads YYEKEE (reference sequence).

The genes are TRBV7-6 and TRBJ2-2, with TRBD1 matching 9 bases. V trimming: 5 bases; J trimming: 6 bases; junction bases outside the gene matches: 10. Per the germline V gene, CDR1 is SGHVS and CDR2 is FNYEAQ. The CDR3 has 16 residues. The CDR3 spells CASSPLGQGISGELFF. For the CDR3, the DNA is TGTGCCAGCAGCCCATTGGGACAGGGTATTTCCGGGGAGCTGTTTTTT. The full variable domain, rest sourced from reference TRBV7-6 and TRBJ2-2, is GAGVSQSPRYKVTKRGQDVALRCDPISGHVSLYWYRQALGQGPEFLTYFNYEAQQDKSGLPNDRFSAERPEGSISTLTIQRTEQRDSAMYRCASSPLGQGISGELFFGEGSRLTVL.

The genes are TRBV28 and TRBJ1-1; possibly TRBD1 for D (5 bases). Trimming removed 11 bases from V and 2 bases from J, with 18 bases in between. The CDR3 sequence is 14 residues long. Germline V lookup: CDR1 MDHEN, CDR2 SYDVKM. The CDR3 coding sequence is TGTGCCCCCCCCCGGGGGAATGTTAACACTGAAGCTTTCTTT. Its protein is CAPPRGNVNTEAFF.

The chain has TRBV9 and TRBJ1-5, with D hard to call. Between the trimmed V and J ends, which lost 6 bases and 4 bases, there was a span of 11 bases. The germline V gene encodes CDR1 SGDLS and CDR2 YYNGEE. The CDR3 is 13 amino acids. CDR3 DNA: TGTGCCAGCACCGCTCGAGGGAATCAGCCCCAGCATTTT. Translation gives CASTARGNQPQHF. The full variable domain, completed using reference TRBV9 and TRBJ1-5, is DSGVTQTPKHLITATGQRVTLRCSPRSGDLSVYWYQQSLDQGLQFLIQYYNGEERAKGNILERFSAQQFPDLHSELNLSSLELGDSALYFCASTARGNQPQHFGDGTRLSIL.

The chain has TRBV7-2 and TRBJ2-7; D is perhaps TRBD1 (6 bases). In germline, CDR1 is SGHTA, CDR2 FQGNSA. There are 14 residues in the CDR3. Trimming stripped 5 bases from V and 3 bases from J, with 14 bases between. DNA for the CDR3: TGTGCCAGCAGCCAACAGGGTTCTTACTACGAGCAGTACTTC. This gives the protein CASSQQGSYYEQYF.

This clone has a single count. V is TRBV9 and J is TRBJ1-6, with a possible D match to TRBD1 (6 bases). This CDR3 is built from 15 residues. Trimming took off 0 bases at V and 5 bases at J, with 9 bases between the two ends. CDR1 is SGDLS and CDR2 is YYNGEE in the germline V gene. In DNA form, the CDR3 reads TGTGCCAGCAGCGTAGGGGGGGACAATAATTCACCCCTCCACTTT. As protein: CASSVGGDNNSPLHF.

The chain recombines TRBV7-9 with TRBJ1-2, with D possibly matching TRBD1 (5 bases). V shed 1 base and J shed 2 bases, with 5 bases lying between them. The CDR3 spans 13 residues. Germline V gene data show CDR1 as SEHNR and CDR2 as FQNEAQ (reference sequence). The DNA for the CDR3 is TGTGCCAGCAGCTTAGGGGGGAACTATGGCTACACCTTC. Amino acid sequence: CASSLGGNYGYTF.

The rearrangement uses TRBV7-8 and TRBJ1-2, with D possibly TRBD1 on 5 matching bases. The CDR3 has 13 residues. Germline lookup yields CDR1 SGHVS and CDR2 FQNEAQ. Trimming took 5 bases from V and 2 from J, leaving 9 bases between them. The CDR3 spells CASSVDSNYGYTF. The CDR3 DNA is TGTGCCAGCAGCGTTGACAGCAACTATGGCTACACCTTC.

The chain combines TRBV4-2 with TRBJ1-1; tentative D call: TRBD1 (6 bases). V was trimmed by 3 bases and J by 1 base, leaving 15 bases between them. The V gene's germline CDR1 is LGHNA and CDR2 YNFKEQ. The CDR3 is 16 amino acids. The CDR3, as DNA: TGTGCCAGCAGCCAGGGAGCGACAGGCCAGAACACTGAAGCTTTCTTT. Translation gives CASSQGATGQNTEAFF.

The V gene is TRBV28, the J gene TRBJ1-2; TRBD1 matches at 8 bases. Germline-derived CDR1 and CDR2 are MDHEN and SYDVKM. V lost 2 bases, J lost 8 bases, and 4 bases stayed unmatched. The CDR3 totals 13 residues. The DNA of the CDR3 is TGTGCCAGCAGTTTACAGGGGGCAAGCGGCTACACCTTC. Translation gives CASSLQGASGYTF.

This chain links TRBV5-4 with TRBJ2-7, with TRBD1 as a possible D gene (5 bases). Trimming pared 4 bases from V and 5 bases from J, leaving 16 bases between. Per the germline V gene, CDR1 is SGHNT and CDR2 is YYREEE (reference sequence). The CDR3 has 14 residues. The CDR3 sequence: CASSQSWVRDEQYF. CDR3 DNA: TGTGCCAGCAGCCAGAGCTGGGTCAGGGACGAGCAGTACTTC.

This clone was seen just once. The chain carries TRBV3-1 (or the pseudogene TRBV3-2) and TRBJ1-1; D uncertain. Germline loops: CDR1 LGHDT, CDR2 YNNKEL (reference sequence). There are 15 residues in the CDR3. The germline V and J ends were trimmed by 4 bases and 0 bases, with 12 bases remaining between them. The chain's CDR3 is CASSPSGRVNTEAFF. In nucleotides, the CDR3 is TGTGCCAGCAGCCCAAGCGGGAGGGTGAACACTGAAGCTTTCTTT.

The chain uses TRBV14 and TRBJ2-1; D remains ambiguous. V lost 0 bases and J 2 bases, leaving 11 bases between the germline ends. The CDR3 length is 16 residues. In germline, CDR1 is SGHDN, CDR2 FVKESK. The CDR3 protein is CASSQDWRRPYNEQFF. The CDR3 DNA sequence: TGTGCCAGCAGCCAAGATTGGCGGAGACCCTACAATGAGCAGTTCTTC.

The chain joins TRBV6-4 to TRBJ1-3; 7 bases align to TRBD1. Germline trimming cut 6 bases from V and 0 bases from J; bases unmatched to any gene: 8. Germline V lookup: CDR1 MRHNA, CDR2 SNTAGT. The CDR3 extends over 16 amino acids. DNA of the CDR3: TGTGCCAGCAGCACGGACAGGCTAACCTCTGGAAACACCATATATTTT. It yields the protein CASSTDRLTSGNTIYF.

V is TRBV2 and J is TRBJ1-5, with a weak D call TRBD1 (5 bases). Germline CDR1 SNHLY, CDR2 FYNNEI. V was shortened by 4 bases and J by 5 bases, with 15 bases between the two germline ends. This CDR3 spans 15 amino acids. This CDR3 is CASSVSGGVDQPQHF. As DNA, the CDR3 is TGTGCCAGCAGTGTATCTGGGGGAGTTGATCAGCCCCAGCATTTT.